The next 32 T cell receptor beta chains were all read from a single sample in a study of blood T cell repertoires in COVID-19. TCRdb's table, derived via immunoSEQ multiplex PCR, lists solely in-frame clones and lacks some. The sample has fewer than 90,000 clones, roughly 86% seen once; the top ten hold about 5%. The sequenced material came from peripheral blood. The receptor source for this set is a man aged 45-65 years with active or convalescent COVID-19.

This clone has a handful of counts. The chain is built from TRBV5-4 and TRBJ2-1; 9 nucleotides match TRBD1. Germline trimming cut 6 bases from V and 8 bases from J; bases unmatched to any gene: 12. Germline CDR1 is SGHNT and CDR2 is YYREEE (reference sequence). The CDR3 covers 15 residues. The CDR3 region has the DNA TGTGCCAGCACCTTCCGGGACAGGGAGGTATATGAGCAGTTCTTC. Protein: CASTFRDREVYEQFF.

CDR3 sequence (DNA): TGTGCCAGCAGCCCGCGACAGGGGCAGAACTATGGCTACACCTTC. Its protein product is CASSPRQGQNYGYTF. The chain employs TRBV5-6 and TRBJ1-2; 8 positions agree with TRBD1. Germline lookup yields CDR1 SGHDT and CDR2 YYEEEE. After removal of 4 bases from V and 2 bases from J, the junction contained 7 bases not matched to a gene. CDR3 length: 15 residues.

This chain uses TRBV5-1 with TRBJ2-3, with 15 bases aligning to TRBD2. Trimming cost V 2 bases and J 14 bases; bases outside gene matches: 6. The V gene's germline CDR1 is SGHRS and CDR2 YFSETQ. The CDR3 has 14 amino acids. The CDR3 loop is CASSFGLAGGSSYF. The CDR3 DNA reads TGCGCCAGCAGCTTCGGACTAGCGGGGGGGTCGTCGTATTTT.

The chain uses TRBV19 and TRBJ1-1; TRBD1 matches at 11 bases. The CDR3 is 13 residues long. Trimming removed 4 bases from V and 11 bases from J; junction bases left unmatched: 6. Per germline, CDR1 LNHDA and CDR2 SQIVND (reference sequence). The CDR3 region is CASSTGQGAIAFF. The CDR3 region has the DNA TGTGCCAGTAGTACCGGACAGGGGGCGATCGCTTTCTTT.

This rearrangement joins TRBV3-1 (or the pseudogene TRBV3-2) to TRBJ2-3, with TRBD2 as a possible D gene (7 bases). Germline CDR1 reads LGHDT; CDR2 reads YNNKEL (reference sequence). The CDR3 extends over 16 amino acids. The V end was cut by 0 bases, the J end by 3 bases, with 13 bases between. CDR3 bases: TGTGCCAGCAGCCAAGATGGGGGGGGCCGTACAGATACGCAGTATTTT. It specifies CASSQDGGGRTDTQYF.

The chain links TRBV9 to TRBJ2-7; a possible D gene is TRBD2 (6 bases). Trimming stripped 0 bases from V and 6 bases from J, with 7 bases between. Germline V gene data show CDR1 as SGDLS and CDR2 as YYNGEE. CDR3 size: 12 residues. In DNA form, the CDR3 reads TGTGCCAGCAGCGTAGGGGGAGGCGAGCAGTACTTC. Translating gives CASSVGGGEQYF.

This CDR3 reads CASSLAQPHTF. The DNA for the CDR3 is TGTGCCAGCAGTTTAGCACAGCCACACACCTTC. The rearrangement joins TRBV12-3 or TRBV12-4 to TRBJ1-2; D gene unclear. Trimming shortened V by 0 bases and J by 12 bases, and 8 bases separated the two germline ends. CDR3 length equals 11 residues.

The genes are TRBV19 and TRBJ2-2; D ambiguous. This CDR3 region has 15 residues. Trimming left V 5 bases short and J 1 base short, with 11 bases between. Germline V lookup: CDR1 LNHDA, CDR2 SQIVND (reference sequence). CDR3 sequence: CASSFARQNTGELFF. In nucleotides, the CDR3 is TGTGCCAGTAGTTTCGCTAGGCAGAACACCGGGGAGCTGTTTTTT.

J is TRBJ2-1 and V is TRBV28, with a tentative D call TRBD1 (6 bases). CDR1 is MDHEN, CDR2 SYDVKM, per germline. V was shortened by 7 bases and J by 0 bases, with 16 bases between the two germline ends. CDR3 length: 16 residues. CDR3 loop: CASIPSGTRSYNEQFF. CDR3 in DNA: TGTGCCAGCATCCCGTCCGGGACACGCTCCTACAATGAGCAGTTCTTC.

The rearrangement links TRBV27 to TRBJ1-2; 8 positions match TRBD1. Germline values: CDR1 MNHEY, CDR2 SMNVEV (reference sequence). The CDR3 consists of 14 residues. With 3 bases clipped from V and 7 bases from J, the junction kept 7 bases outside the gene matches. CDR3 in DNA: TGTGCCAGCAGTTTGTCTCAGGGGGCTCGTGGCTACACCTTC. Translation: CASSLSQGARGYTF.

This clone has just a few counts. The rearrangement uses TRBV7-2 and TRBJ2-6, with 7 bases matching TRBD1. Looked up from germline, CDR1 is SGHTA and CDR2 is FQGNSA. This CDR3 contains 15 residues. Germline trimming cut 5 bases from V and 1 base from J; bases unmatched to any gene: 2. The CDR3 loop reads CASSGTVSGANVLTF. The CDR3 coding sequence is TGTGCCAGCAGCGGGACAGTTTCTGGGGCCAACGTCCTGACTTTC.

The chain combines TRBV12-3 or TRBV12-4 with TRBJ1-2; no definite D call. The CDR3 runs to 12 residues. Trimming cost V 6 bases and J 3 bases, with 8 bases left between them. The DNA for the CDR3 is TGTGCCAGCAGCCTTTCGGACTATGGCTACACCTTC. Its translation: CASSLSDYGYTF.

The V and J genes are TRBV15 and TRBJ1-3; 8 bases are a match to TRBD1. Germline values: CDR1 LNHNV, CDR2 YYDKDF (reference sequence). The J segment lost 0 bases and the V segment lost 11 bases, leaving 9 bases of the junction unmatched. The CDR3 runs 15 residues. The DNA for the CDR3 is TGTGCCGCTTCAACAGGGGGGATCTCTGGAAACACCATATATTTT. This translates into CAASTGGISGNTIYF.

DNA of the CDR3: TGTGCCAGCAGCTTAGGTCCGGTGAGCTCCTACAATGAGCAGTTCTTC. It translates to CASSLGPVSSYNEQFF. V gene TRBV7-2 combines with J gene TRBJ2-1; unclear D gene. This CDR3 is built from 16 residues. The ends were cut back, 1 base at V and 0 bases at J, with 10 bases in the middle. Germline values: CDR1 SGHTA, CDR2 FQGNSA.

J is TRBJ2-3 and V is TRBV7-2, with D perhaps TRBD1 (6 bases). V shed 2 bases and J shed 6 bases, with 21 bases lying between them. In germline, CDR1 is SGHTA, CDR2 FQGNSA. The CDR3 contains 17 residues. DNA for the CDR3: TGTGCCAGCAGCTTAACCGGACAGACCTCAATCGGGGATACGCAGTATTTT. Translation gives CASSLTGQTSIGDTQYF.

The V and J genes are TRBV6-5 and TRBJ1-6, with a weak D call TRBD1 (6 bases). Germline V gives CDR1 MNHEY, CDR2 SVGAGI. V lost 6 bases and J lost 8, with 14 bases in between. The CDR3 sequence is 14 residues long. The CDR3 DNA reads TGTGCCAGCAGACGTGGACAGAGGGATTCACCCCTCCACTTT. Protein: CASRRGQRDSPLHF.

This chain connects TRBV5-1 to TRBJ1-1, with TRBD1 matching over 9 bases. Germline V CDR1 and CDR2: SGHRS, YFSETQ. V lost 4 bases and J lost 5; bases outside the gene matches: 9. The CDR3 spans 15 residues. In nucleotides, the CDR3 is TGCGCCAGCAGCACCCGACAGGGGGAAGAAACTGAAGCTTTCTTT. It codes for CASSTRQGEETEAFF.

The V call is TRBV7-2, the J call TRBJ2-2; D is perhaps TRBD1 (6 bases). V lost 2 bases, J lost 6 bases, and 7 bases lay in between. There are 13 residues in the CDR3. The V gene's germline CDR1 is SGHTA and CDR2 FQGNSA. The chain's CDR3 is CASSLQGSGELFF. CDR3 sequence (DNA): TGTGCCAGCAGCTTACAGGGGTCCGGGGAGCTGTTTTTT.

This clone was observed a handful of times. The V call is TRBV5-1, the J call TRBJ2-2; TRBD1 aligns across 8 bases. The CDR3 extends over 17 amino acids. Trimming at V came to 4 bases and at J to 3 bases, leaving 11 bases not matched to a gene. The germline V gene has CDR1 SGHRS and CDR2 YFSETQ. CDR3: CASSLLPTGADTGELFF. In nucleotides, the CDR3 is TGCGCCAGCAGCCTGCTCCCGACAGGGGCGGACACCGGGGAGCTGTTTTTT.

The rearrangement uses TRBV5-1 and TRBJ2-7; D is possibly TRBD1 (6 bases). The germline gives CDR1 SGHRS, CDR2 YFSETQ. There are 15 residues in the CDR3. Trimming left V 1 base short and J 0 bases short, with 11 bases between. In DNA form, the CDR3 reads TGCGCCAGCAGCTTGAGGCAGGGGAACTCCTACGAGCAGTACGTC. Protein sequence: CASSLRQGNSYEQYV.

The chain employs TRBV3-1 (or the pseudogene TRBV3-2) and TRBJ1-4; weak D call: TRBD1 (5 bases). Deletions cut 4 bases from V and 8 bases from J, with 17 bases between. CDR1 LGHDT and CDR2 YNNKEL come from the germline V gene (reference sequence). The CDR3 has 15 amino acids. CDR3 loop: CASSPSGGSREKLFF. DNA for the CDR3: TGTGCCAGCAGCCCCTCGGGGGGGAGTCGGGAAAAACTGTTTTTT.

J is TRBJ1-1 and V is TRBV12-3 or TRBV12-4; D remains unclear. Deletions cut 0 bases from V and 5 bases from J, with 4 bases between. The CDR3 length is 12 residues. The CDR3 sequence: CASSLARTEAFF. Here the CDR3 DNA reads TGTGCCAGCAGTTTAGCTCGGACTGAAGCTTTCTTT.

The chain couples TRBV6-2 or TRBV6-3 to TRBJ1-1; no clear D gene. Germline values: CDR1 MNHEY, CDR2 SVGEGT. Trimming pared 0 bases from V and 7 bases from J, leaving 15 bases between. The CDR3 runs to 15 residues. The CDR3: CASSYSMTFLGEAFF. Written as DNA, the CDR3 is TGTGCCAGCAGTTACTCGATGACTTTTCTCGGTGAAGCTTTCTTT.

This sequence joins TRBV30 and TRBJ2-3, with D maybe TRBD1 (5 bases). The CDR3 length is 16 residues. The V gene's germline CDR1 is GTSNPN and CDR2 SVGIG (reference sequence). Deletions cut 1 base from V and 5 bases from J, with 19 bases between. CDR3 residues: CAWSGNRAEQGDTQYF. In DNA form, the CDR3 reads TGTGCCTGGAGTGGCAATAGAGCTGAGCAGGGAGATACGCAGTATTTT.

This chain connects TRBV28 to TRBJ1-5; no firm D call. Trimming removed 6 bases from V and 8 bases from J, with 8 bases in between. Germline lookup yields CDR1 MDHEN and CDR2 SYDVKM. The CDR3 is made up of 11 amino acids. CDR3: CASRKIEPQHF. In DNA, the CDR3 is TGTGCCAGCAGGAAGATAGAGCCCCAGCATTTT.

The chain recombines TRBV6-2 or TRBV6-3 with TRBJ2-7, with a weak D call TRBD1 (6 bases). The V and J ends lost 4 bases and 2 bases respectively, with 15 bases between them. Germline values: CDR1 MNHEY, CDR2 SVGEGT. The CDR3 contains 15 residues. CDR3 in amino acids: CASSSLVDSPYEQYF. CDR3 sequence (DNA): TGTGCCAGCAGTTCCCTCGTGGACAGTCCCTACGAGCAGTACTTC.

A single count supports this clone. The chain uses TRBV6-1 and TRBJ1-5; the match to TRBD1 covers 7 bases. The CDR3 is 15 residues long. Germline assignment: CDR1 MNHNS and CDR2 SASEGT. J was trimmed by 6 bases and V by 0 bases; bases with no gene match: 5. The chain's CDR3 is CASSEAGTVGQPQHF. In DNA, the CDR3 is TGTGCCAGCAGTGAAGCAGGGACAGTGGGTCAGCCCCAGCATTTT.

J is TRBJ2-2 and V is TRBV9; 7 bases align to TRBD1. The J segment lost 2 bases and the V segment lost 4 bases, leaving 8 bases of the junction unmatched. The CDR3 loop spans 16 amino acids. Looked up from germline, CDR1 is SGDLS and CDR2 is YYNGEE. CDR3 DNA sequence: TGTGCCAGCAGCCTCAACGACAGGGTTAACACCGGGGAGCTGTTTTTT. This gives the protein CASSLNDRVNTGELFF. Supplemented by reference TRBV9 and TRBJ2-2, the full variable domain reads DSGVTQTPKHLITATGQRVTLRCSPRSGDLSVYWYQQSLDQGLQFLIQYYNGEERAKGNILERFSAQQFPDLHSELNLSSLELGDSALYFCASSLNDRVNTGELFFGEGSRLTVL.

This rearrangement joins TRBV27 to TRBJ2-2, with TRBD1 matching 8 bases. The CDR3 consists of 16 residues. V shed 3 bases and J 8 bases; nucleotides not matched to a gene: 11. Germline CDR1 reads MNHEY; CDR2 reads SMNVEV (reference sequence). CDR3 DNA sequence: TGTGCCAGCAGTTTTGGGGCAGGGGGCGCGTCTGGGGAGCTGTTTTTT. Translated, it gives CASSFGAGGASGELFF.

This clone was found a few times. This sequence joins TRBV7-6 and TRBJ1-5; TRBD1 might be the D (5 bases). Looked up from germline, CDR1 is SGHVS and CDR2 is FNYEAQ. This CDR3 spans 14 amino acids. V lost 2 bases, J lost 7 bases, and 12 bases lay in between. The CDR3 loop is CASSLQGGIQPQHF. In nucleotides, the CDR3 is TGTGCCAGCAGCTTACAGGGAGGAATCCAGCCCCAGCATTTT. Looking up the rest from reference TRBV7-6 and TRBJ1-5 gives the full variable domain: GAGVSQSPRYKVTKRGQDVALRCDPISGHVSLYWYRQALGQGPEFLTYFNYEAQQDKSGLPNDRFSAERPEGSISTLTIQRTEQRDSAMYRCASSLQGGIQPQHFGDGTRLSIL.

The rearrangement uses TRBV11-2 and TRBJ2-1, with D hard to call. CDR3 length equals 17 residues. Germline V CDR1 and CDR2: SGHAT, FQNNGV. The V end lost 5 bases, the J end lost 0 bases, and 17 bases lay between the germline ends. The CDR3 loop is CASSPSQQSISYNEQFF. CDR3 in DNA: TGTGCCAGCAGCCCATCCCAACAGTCGATCTCCTACAATGAGCAGTTCTTC.

This clone was seen a handful of times. CDR3 protein: CASSQAGYGYTF. The CDR3 coding sequence is TGCGCCAGCAGCCAAGCAGGGTATGGCTACACCTTC. V and J are TRBV4-3 and TRBJ1-2; D perhaps matches TRBD1 (5 bases). Germline V lookup: CDR1 LGHNA, CDR2 YSLEER. CDR3 size: 12 residues. Trimming shortened V by 1 base and J by 5 bases, and 5 bases separated the two germline ends.